Described below is a single TCR beta chain sequence and its context. The source of the sample is a study of blood T cell repertoires in COVID-19. Study as a whole: The United States, Italy and Spain were the sources of the acute and convalescent COVID-19 samples. T cells, B-cell-depleted T cells, or PBMCs supplied cDNA or gDNA.

Original data processing: Estimates of nucleated cell counts were drawn from the amplification of reference gene primers. Profiling relied on immunoSEQ multiplex PCR, and the TCRdb table lists in-frame clones only, not all of them. That table is the source of V, J and clone size, and D and trimming were worked out from the DNA. Of 200,000 to 300,000 clones in the sample, about 89% were seen once. The germline gives CDR1 ENHRY, CDR2 SYGVKD. CDR3 length equals 16 residues. Trimming left V 10 bases short and J 3 bases short, with 24 bases between. This sequence was found in a middle-aged woman who had recovered from COVID-19. The gene calls are TRBV10-3 and TRBJ1-1; tentative D call: TRBD1 (6 bases). The material sequenced was peripheral blood. The CDR3: CATARGAGRSDTEAFF. CDR3 nucleotides: TGTGCCACCGCGCGGGGGGCCGGAAGGTCGGACACTGAAGCTTTCTTT.